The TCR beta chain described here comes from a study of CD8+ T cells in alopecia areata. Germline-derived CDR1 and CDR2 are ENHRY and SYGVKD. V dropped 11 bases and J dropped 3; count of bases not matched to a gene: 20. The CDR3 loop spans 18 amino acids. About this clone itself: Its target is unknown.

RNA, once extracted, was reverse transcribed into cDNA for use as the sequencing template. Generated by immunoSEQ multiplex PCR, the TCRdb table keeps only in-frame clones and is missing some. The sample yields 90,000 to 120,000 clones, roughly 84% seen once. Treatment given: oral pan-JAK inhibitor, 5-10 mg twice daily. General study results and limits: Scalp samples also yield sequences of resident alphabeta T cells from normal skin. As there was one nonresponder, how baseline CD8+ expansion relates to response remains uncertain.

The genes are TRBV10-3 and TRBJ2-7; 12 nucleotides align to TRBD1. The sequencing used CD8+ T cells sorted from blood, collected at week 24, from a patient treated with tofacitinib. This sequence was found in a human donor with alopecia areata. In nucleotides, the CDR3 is TGTGCCGTCTCATTAACATTAACCGGGACAGGGGGCAACTACGAGCAGTACTTC. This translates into CAVSLTLTGTGGNYEQYF.